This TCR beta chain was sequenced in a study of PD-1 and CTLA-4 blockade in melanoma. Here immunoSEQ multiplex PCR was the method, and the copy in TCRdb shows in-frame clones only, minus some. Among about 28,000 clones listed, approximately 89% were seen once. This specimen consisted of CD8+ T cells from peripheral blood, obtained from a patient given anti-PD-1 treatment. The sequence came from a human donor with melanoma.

As DNA, the CDR3 is TGTGCCAGCAGTTACTCGGGGGACTATGGCTACACCTTC. Amino acid sequence: CASSYSGDYGYTF. The chain combines TRBV6-5 with TRBJ1-2; TRBD1 might be the D (5 bases). V was shortened by 0 bases and J by 3 bases, with 5 bases between the two germline ends. This CDR3 is built from 13 residues. Germline CDR1 MNHEY, CDR2 SVGAGI.